The 13 T cell receptor beta chains listed next were all sequenced from one sample in a study of PD-1 blockade in classical Hodgkin lymphoma. The method was immunoSEQ multiplex PCR; TCRdb's version includes in-frame clones alone and lacks a portion of them. The repertoire holds more than 90,000 clones, with roughly 76% as singletons. In every patient, relapse followed autologous stem cell transplantation, while exposure to brentuximab vedotin differed. This material consisted of peripheral blood mononuclear cells (PBMCs), taken before the second cycle of nivolumab. These receptors were taken from a human donor with classical Hodgkin lymphoma.

The rearrangement uses TRBV30 and TRBJ2-3, with D perhaps matching TRBD1 or TRBD2 (5 bases each). This CDR3 has 14 amino acids. V was pared by 8 bases and J by 1 base, with 16 bases between. Germline CDR1 reads GTSNPN; CDR2 reads SVGIG (reference sequence). The CDR3 here is CAGTPGTGTDTQYF. The DNA of the CDR3 is TGTGCCGGGACCCCGGGTACGGGCACAGATACGCAGTATTTT. Using reference TRBV30 and TRBJ2-3 for the parts outside the CDR3, the full variable domain is SQTIHQWPATLVQPVGSPLSLECTVEGTSNPNLYWYRQAAGRGLQLLFYSVGIGQISSEVPQNLSASRPQDRQFILSSKKLLLSDSGFYLCAGTPGTGTDTQYFGPGTRLTVL.

J is TRBJ2-1 and V is TRBV5-1, with TRBD2 matching 12 bases. Germline V CDR1 and CDR2: SGHRS, YFSETQ. This CDR3 has 14 residues. The junction had 3 bases not matched to a gene; V was cut back by 5 bases and J by 6 bases. Here the CDR3 reads CASSGTSGPNEQFF. The DNA of the CDR3 is TGCGCCAGCAGTGGGACTAGCGGGCCCAATGAGCAGTTCTTC.

The J gene is TRBJ1-1, the V gene TRBV5-8, with D unclear. The germline CDR1 and CDR2 sequences are SGHTS and YDEGEE. The V gene lost 2 bases and the J gene lost 1 base, with 6 bases spanning the gap. This CDR3 is built from 13 residues. CDR3 coding DNA: TGTGCCAGCAGCTTACAGTCGAACACTGAAGCTTTCTTT. It specifies CASSLQSNTEAFF.

This clone was seen once. The chain links TRBV28 to TRBJ1-1, with a weak D call TRBD1 (6 bases). In germline, CDR1 is MDHEN, CDR2 SYDVKM. V was shortened by 6 bases and J by 6 bases, with 11 bases between the two germline ends. There are 12 residues in the CDR3. The CDR3 DNA sequence: TGTGCCAGCAGCCTCGGACAGCCTGAAGCTTTCTTT. This sequence encodes CASSLGQPEAFF.

V and J are TRBV7-3 and TRBJ2-7; 9 bases are shared with TRBD2. V trimming: 5 bases; J trimming: 6 bases; junction bases outside the gene matches: 20. CDR3 length: 18 amino acids. CDR1 and CDR2 (germline): SGHTA, FQGTGA. The CDR3 region is CASSPQGREGRLSSEQYF. CDR3 nucleotide sequence: TGTGCCAGCAGCCCCCAGGGGCGGGAGGGCCGTCTGTCCAGCGAGCAGTACTTC.

This clone has at least ten counts. The chain couples TRBV5-4 to TRBJ2-2; no clear D gene. Trimming cost V 2 bases and J 5 bases, with 7 bases left between them. Germline values: CDR1 SGHNT, CDR2 YYREEE (reference sequence). The CDR3 is 13 amino acids. This chain's CDR3 is CASSLSLTGELFF. In DNA form, the CDR3 reads TGTGCCAGCAGCTTATCCTTAACCGGGGAGCTGTTTTTT.

This clone has a handful of counts. J is TRBJ2-7 and V is TRBV5-1, with TRBD1 matching 7 bases. V lost 3 bases and J lost 4; bases outside the gene matches: 7. CDR1 and CDR2 from the germline V gene are SGHRS and YFSETQ. CDR3 length equals 14 residues. CDR3 region: CASSSTGSKYEQYF. The CDR3 region has the DNA TGCGCCAGCAGCTCGACAGGGAGCAAGTACGAGCAGTACTTC.

V usage is TRBV6-5 and J usage is TRBJ1-4, with 8 bases matching TRBD1. The junction had 4 bases not matched to a gene; V was cut back by 10 bases and J by 3 bases. CDR1 is MNHEY, CDR2 SVGAGI, per germline. The CDR3 extends over 13 amino acids. The CDR3 sequence is CATQGAANEKLFF. The CDR3, as DNA: TGTGCCACCCAGGGGGCGGCTAATGAAAAACTGTTTTTT.

This sequence joins TRBV6-1 and TRBJ1-5, with 8 bases lining up with TRBD1. The germline gives CDR1 MNHNS, CDR2 SASEGT. The V segment lost 3 bases and the J segment 8 bases; nucleotides outside the gene matches: 9. The CDR3 totals 15 residues. The CDR3 here is CASSDFAGGAEPQHF. CDR3 DNA: TGTGCCAGCAGTGATTTCGCAGGGGGCGCGGAGCCCCAGCATTTT.

The genes are TRBV18 and TRBJ2-7; TRBD2 agrees at 9 bases. The CDR3 spans 16 residues. V shed 6 bases and J 0 bases; nucleotides not matched to a gene: 9. Germline V gives CDR1 KGHSH, CDR2 LQKENI. The CDR3 DNA reads TGTGCCAGCTCCCAGAGGAGCGGGAGGAGCTCCTACGAGCAGTACTTC. Amino acids: CASSQRSGRSSYEQYF.

This rearrangement joins TRBV5-6 to TRBJ2-1, with 7 positions matching TRBD1. This CDR3 has 12 amino acids. The germline V gene has CDR1 SGHDT and CDR2 YYEEEE. V lost 2 bases and J lost 13; bases outside the gene matches: 6. This chain's CDR3 is CASSFSQGKQFF. The CDR3 coding sequence is TGTGCCAGCAGCTTTTCACAGGGGAAACAGTTCTTC.

The chain has TRBV11-3 and TRBJ2-7; D gene ambiguous. CDR1 is SGHNT, CDR2 YENEEA, per germline. The CDR3 covers 15 residues. V was pared by 1 base and J by 4 bases, with 14 bases between. The CDR3 DNA reads TGTGCCAGCAGCTTAGCCGGCGGCAGTGAGTACGAGCAGTACTTC. It codes for CASSLAGGSEYEQYF.

The V call is TRBV9, the J call TRBJ2-1; either TRBD1 or TRBD2 may fit D (5 bases each). This CDR3 comprises 16 residues. V was trimmed by 4 bases and J by 7 bases, leaving 21 bases between them. Germline V gives CDR1 SGDLS, CDR2 YYNGEE. CDR3 sequence reads: CASSYGLGDLGNEQFF. The CDR3, as DNA: TGTGCCAGCAGCTACGGTCTAGGGGACCTAGGGAATGAGCAGTTCTTC.